In its sample, the clone carrying this TCR beta chain was seen a few times. Its antigen is currently unknown. Produced via immunoSEQ multiplex PCR; TCRdb's table is partial and in-frame only. This sample has some 120,000 clones; roughly 77% occur once, and the top ten carry 1.5% to 2%. These data belong to a study of radiation and T cells in renal cell carcinoma. Whole-study results and caveats: In blood, top tumor clones expanded by 2 weeks, shrinking by 4.

Time point in this sample: blood 2 weeks post-SBRT. The treatment denotes: 15 Gy SBRT to primary tumor, nephrectomy 4 weeks later. The tumor was a clear cell renal cell carcinoma. Germline V lookup: CDR1 SQVTM, CDR2 ANQGSEA. Trimming stripped 6 bases from V and 3 bases from J, with 14 bases between. This CDR3 is built from 13 residues. The J gene is TRBJ1-1, the V gene TRBV29-1; D call uncertain. The clonotype was recovered from a woman aged 60-75 years with renal cell carcinoma. This specimen consisted of blood, obtained from a patient whose treatment included radiotherapy and nephrectomy. This CDR3 reads CSVETDRHTEAFF. In nucleotides, the CDR3 is TGCAGCGTCGAGACCGACCGCCACACTGAAGCTTTCTTT.